The 2 T cell receptor beta chains below all came from one sample that was sequenced in a study of blood T cell repertoires in COVID-19. Assay used: immunoSEQ multiplex PCR; TCRdb lists only in-frame clones, some missing. The table has around 110,000 clones, 90% seen once. The sample taken for sequencing was peripheral blood. All receptors come from a human donor with active COVID-19. The donor label of this sample is uncertain.

The chain carries TRBV29-1 and TRBJ2-1; 8 bases fit TRBD2. With V trimmed by 4 bases and J by 7 bases, 6 bases remained unmatched. Germline CDR1 reads SQVTM; CDR2 reads ANQGSEA. The CDR3 sequence is 13 residues long. The CDR3 region has the DNA TGCAGCGTTGGCCGGGGGGGCGGGAATGAGCAGTTCTTC. This encodes CSVGRGGGNEQFF.

The DNA of the CDR3 is TGTGCCAGCAGGCACGACAGCTCTTATAATTCACCCCTCCACTTT. Translating gives CASRHDSSYNSPLHF. This chain links TRBV27 with TRBJ1-6; possible D gene TRBD1, 5 bases. The CDR3 has 15 residues. From germline, CDR1 is MNHEY and CDR2 SMNVEV (reference sequence). The germline V and J ends were trimmed by 6 bases and 4 bases, with 13 bases remaining between them.